The source of this T cell receptor (beta chain) is a study of blood T cell repertoires in COVID-19. Original data processing: Amplified reference gene primers provided the basis for estimating nucleated cell counts. Repertoires were generated with immunoSEQ multiplex PCR, while TCRdb's copy carries only in-frame clones and drops some. V, J and clone size are taken as reported in that table, and D and trimming were inferred from the DNA itself. The sample has around 300,000 clones; around 88% are singletons. Trimming cost V 4 bases and J 6 bases, with 10 bases left between them. The CDR3 is 12 residues long. The germline gives CDR1 LNHDA, CDR2 SQIVND (reference sequence). Recruitment covered 25 or so US areas and drew participants whose ages spanned roughly 18 to 89 years. Grouping used clinical history reported by participants in a survey and questionnaire.

Input material: PBMCs or T cells enriched from blood (not recorded which). The TCR comes from a woman aged 40-49 years who had recovered from COVID-19. This chain links TRBV19 with TRBJ2-7, with no clear D. This CDR3 reads CASSTPAGEQYF. DNA of the CDR3: TGTGCCAGTAGTACCCCTGCCGGCGAGCAGTACTTC.